This T cell receptor beta chain was observed in a study of T-cell memory formation after mild COVID-19. The study's findings and limits: Shrinking CD4+ clones were chiefly CM and EM; CD8+ ones were chiefly EMRA. Pre-infection memory carried some responding clones, suggesting that cross-reactive memory joined. Clones contracting day 15 to 85 were balanced CD4/CD8; later expanders leaned CD4+.

With constant-segment primers, 5'RACE yielded cDNA libraries of TCR alpha and TCR beta that carried sample barcodes and UMIs. TCRdb fed the 5' RACE reads into MiXCR, producing one record per CDR3 protein. This sample has under 250,000 distinct CDR3 sequences; 15% occur once, and the top ten carry 2.1%. Losses at the gene ends were 0 bases for V and 0 bases for J; bases not matched to a gene: 6. The CDR3 is 17 residues long. Per germline, CDR1 SGHRS and CDR2 YFSETQ. On this clonotype: Its antigen is not known.

The sequence came from an adult woman who had mild COVID-19 (a few samples of this study predate the infection). Cell type and time point are not known. The sample comprised PBMCs or a T cell subset sorted from them (not recorded which). V gene TRBV5-1 combines with J gene TRBJ2-3, with 8 bases matching TRBD2. CDR3 in amino acids: CASSLAGGETSTDTQYF. The CDR3 DNA reads as TGCGCCAGCAGCTTGGCCGGGGGGGAAACTAGCACAGATACGCAGTATTTT.